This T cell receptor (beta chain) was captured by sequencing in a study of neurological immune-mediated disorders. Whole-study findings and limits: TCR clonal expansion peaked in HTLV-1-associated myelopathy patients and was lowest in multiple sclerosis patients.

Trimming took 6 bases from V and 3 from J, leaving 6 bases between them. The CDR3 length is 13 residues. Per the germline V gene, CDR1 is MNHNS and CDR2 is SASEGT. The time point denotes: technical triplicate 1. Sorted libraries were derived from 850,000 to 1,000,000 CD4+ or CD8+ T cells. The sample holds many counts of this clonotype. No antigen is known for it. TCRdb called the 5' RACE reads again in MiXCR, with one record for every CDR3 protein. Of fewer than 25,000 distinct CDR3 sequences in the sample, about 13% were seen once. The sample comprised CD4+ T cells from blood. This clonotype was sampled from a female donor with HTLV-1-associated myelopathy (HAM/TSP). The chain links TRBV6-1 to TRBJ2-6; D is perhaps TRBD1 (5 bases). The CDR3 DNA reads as TGTGCCAGCAGCAGGGATGGGGCCAACGTCCTGACTTTC. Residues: CASSRDGANVLTF.